The sequence of this T cell receptor (beta chain) was determined in a study of cytomegalovirus exposure and HLA in healthy donors. PCR involved 60 Vbeta and 13 Jbeta primers. Profiling relied on immunoSEQ multiplex PCR, and the TCRdb table lists in-frame clones only, not all of them. This table holds some 120,000 clones, approximately 87% found once. As regards this clone: Its matching antigen is unknown.

Germline values: CDR1 DFQATT, CDR2 SNEGSKA (reference sequence). CDR3 length: 9 amino acids. Trimming cost V 2 bases and J 9 bases, with 2 bases left between them. Healthy donors of bone marrow made up the group. Broader study findings: Among TCR beta chains, those listed as cytomegalovirus-associated numbered more than 150. The authors later linked a missense DCLRE1C variant to TCR beta V- and J-gene trimming. Accurate predictions that matched the HLA-A and HLA-B alleles of most subjects were reportedly made from TCR beta sequences.

This sequence joins TRBV20-1 and TRBJ2-1; D uncertain. This clonotype was obtained from a man aged 18 to 29 in good health and CMV-seropositive. Material for sequencing was PBMCs. The CDR3 sequence is CSARREQFF. The DNA for the CDR3 is TGCAGTGCTAGACGTGAGCAGTTCTTC.